This TCR beta chain is from a study of response to subunit inactivated influenza vaccine. Study-wide findings and caveats: Few additional T cells are recruited per seasonal influenza vaccination, authors suggested.

MiXCR, applied by TCRdb to the RT-PCR reads, yields one record per CDR3 protein. This sample has about 530,000 distinct CDR3 sequences, with roughly 12% found just once. In this sample, this clonotype turned up a few times. Its specificity is not known. Per germline, CDR1 SGHTA and CDR2 FQGNSA. The ends lost 5 bases at V and 10 bases at J; junction bases unmatched: 2. The CDR3 is made up of 11 amino acids. V gene TRBV7-2 combines with J gene TRBJ2-7, with TRBD1 matching 10 bases. The sequencing here drew on PBMCs from blood, taken on the day of vaccination. This TCR derives from a man in his fifties or sixties who received an inactivated influenza vaccine. This CDR3 reads CASSRDRGQYF. In nucleotides, the CDR3 is TGTGCCAGCAGCCGGGACAGGGGCCAGTACTTC. Together with reference TRBV7-2 and TRBJ2-7, the CDR3 gives the full variable domain: GAGVSQSPSNKVTEKGKDVELRCDPISGHTALYWYRQSLGQGLEFLIYFQGNSAPDKSGLPSDRFSAERTGGSVSTLTIQRTQQEDSAVYLCASSRDRGQYFGPGTRLTVT.